This T cell receptor (beta chain) emerged from a study of blood T cell repertoires in COVID-19. Study information: The United States, Italy and Spain provided the acute and convalescent COVID-19 samples. T cells, B-cell-depleted T cells, or PBMCs supplied cDNA or gDNA.

This clone was found once. Original processing methods: The assay estimated nucleated cells by amplifying reference gene primers. Produced via immunoSEQ multiplex PCR; TCRdb's table is partial and in-frame only. V and J calls and clone size follow that table, whereas D and trimming were derived from the DNA. The repertoire has about 140,000 clones, 88% of them found once; the top ten carry about 1.5%. The sample taken for sequencing was peripheral blood. The source of this sequence is a woman aged 55-70 years with acute or convalescent COVID-19.

Written as DNA, the CDR3 is TGTGCCAGCAGTTACTTTGGGCAGGGGGTGGATGGCTACACCTTC. Residues: CASSYFGQGVDGYTF. The chain couples TRBV6-5 to TRBJ1-2; 7 bases are shared with TRBD1. The ends lost 1 base at V and 6 bases at J; junction bases unmatched: 8. The CDR3 is 15 residues long. Germline CDR1 reads MNHEY; CDR2 reads SVGAGI.